This entry lists 25 T cell receptor beta chains sequenced from one sample in a study of T cell responses to AZD1222 COVID-19 vaccine. TCRdb keeps only in-frame clones here, not all; method: immunoSEQ multiplex PCR. The sample records approximately 82,000 clones, 90% being singletons. The sample here was peripheral blood, taken on day 0 of AZD1222 vaccination. The receptors come from an adult in good health.

This clone was seen more than once but under ten times. The chain employs TRBV6-2 or TRBV6-3 and TRBJ2-7; D remains ambiguous. V was cut by 6 bases and J by 6 bases, with 24 bases left in between. The CDR3 runs to 16 residues. Germline lookup yields CDR1 MNHEY and CDR2 SVGEGT. The CDR3, as DNA: TGTGCCAGCAGCCTAAATAGACAAGGTCTACGCATCGAGCAGTACTTC. Translation gives CASSLNRQGLRIEQYF.

The rearrangement links TRBV19 to TRBJ1-1, with 9 bases aligning to TRBD1. Germline CDR1 LNHDA, CDR2 SQIVND (reference sequence). This CDR3 has 17 amino acids. The V segment lost 5 bases and the J segment 3 bases; nucleotides outside the gene matches: 13. The CDR3 spells CASSSGQGFLGHTEAFF. CDR3 nucleotides: TGTGCCAGTAGTTCGGGACAGGGATTTTTGGGTCACACTGAAGCTTTCTTT.

The rearrangement joins TRBV12-3 or TRBV12-4 to TRBJ2-3; D perhaps matches TRBD2 (6 bases). The CDR3 is made up of 12 amino acids. V was shortened by 3 bases and J by 8 bases, with 9 bases between the two germline ends. The CDR3 DNA follows: TGTGCCAGCAGTTTCGGGGGAGGTACGCAGTATTTT. Its protein product is CASSFGGGTQYF.

The chain is built from TRBV11-2 and TRBJ1-2; D might be TRBD1 (5 bases). Germline V gene lookup returns CDR1 SGHAT and CDR2 FQNNGV. The V end lost 4 bases, the J end lost 9 bases, and 18 bases lay between the germline ends. The CDR3 is 14 residues long. CDR3 nucleotide sequence: TGTGCCAGCAGCTCGGTACGGGGGGATCATAGCTACACCTTC. Translated, it gives CASSSVRGDHSYTF.

V and J are TRBV9 and TRBJ2-3; 9 positions agree with TRBD1. The CDR3 covers 15 residues. In germline, CDR1 is SGDLS, CDR2 YYNGEE. The V gene end was trimmed by 4 bases and the J gene end by 2 bases; junction bases not matched to a gene: 5. The CDR3 reads CASSRRQGVTDTQYF. CDR3 sequence (DNA): TGTGCCAGCAGCCGCCGACAGGGGGTCACAGATACGCAGTATTTT.

The chain carries TRBV4-2 and TRBJ2-7, with 7 nucleotides matching TRBD2. The CDR3 runs to 14 residues. The V segment lost 0 bases and the J segment 7 bases; nucleotides outside the gene matches: 6. The germline CDR1 and CDR2 sequences are LGHNA and YNFKEQ. CDR3 nucleotide sequence: TGTGCCAGCAGCCAAGATCCGGGGGGTGAGGAGCAGTACTTC. This sequence encodes CASSQDPGGEEQYF.

This clone was seen only once. The chain is built from TRBV7-9 and TRBJ1-4; the D gene is possibly TRBD1 (6 bases). The CDR3 covers 15 residues. Germline CDR1 and CDR2: SEHNR and FQNEAQ (reference sequence). V lost 6 bases and J 3 bases, leaving 14 bases between the germline ends. The CDR3 DNA reads TGTGCCAGCAGACCGGAGGGGGGAGCTAATGAAAAACTGTTTTTT. Translated: CASRPEGGANEKLFF.

This chain uses TRBV9 with TRBJ1-2; 9 bases line up with TRBD1. With 3 bases clipped from V and 4 bases from J, the junction kept 4 bases outside the gene matches. CDR3 length equals 14 residues. Germline CDR1 reads SGDLS; CDR2 reads YYNGEE. The CDR3 DNA follows: TGTGCCAGCAGCGCGGACAGGGGACTCTATGGCTACACCTTC. Translated, it gives CASSADRGLYGYTF.

This chain connects TRBV6-4 to TRBJ1-5; weak D call: TRBD1 (5 bases). The CDR3 contains 13 residues. V was cut by 5 bases and J by 4 bases, with 9 bases left in between. Germline CDR1 MRHNA, CDR2 SNTAGT. This CDR3 reads CASSTGRNQPQHF. For the CDR3, the DNA is TGTGCCAGCAGTACGGGACGGAATCAGCCCCAGCATTTT.

V is TRBV21-1 and J is TRBJ2-5; the DNA was not used to check the table's D call, TRBD2. TRBV21-1 is tagged as a pseudogene. CDR3 size: 18 residues. The CDR3: CASSNYRKAGGREETQYF. CDR3 DNA: TGTGCCAGCAGCAATTACCGAAAAGCGGGGGGCCGGGAAGAGACCCAGTACTTC.

This sequence joins TRBV30 and TRBJ2-5, with D unresolved. Per the germline V gene, CDR1 is GTSNPN and CDR2 is SVGIG (reference sequence). There are 12 residues in the CDR3. The V end was cut by 0 bases, the J end by 4 bases, with 6 bases between. The CDR3 region is CAWSVLGETQYF. The CDR3 DNA reads TGTGCCTGGAGTGTTTTGGGAGAGACCCAGTACTTC.

The gene calls are TRBV15 and TRBJ1-3; maybe TRBD1 (5 bases). V was pared by 0 bases and J by 4 bases, with 10 bases between. This CDR3 has 15 amino acids. Looked up from germline, CDR1 is LNHNV and CDR2 is YYDKDF (reference sequence). The CDR3 loop reads CATSRDPGPGNTIYF. Written as DNA, the CDR3 is TGTGCCACCAGCAGAGATCCGGGGCCGGGAAACACCATATATTTT.

This rearrangement joins TRBV6-5 to TRBJ2-5; TRBD1 aligns across 7 bases. The V gene end was trimmed by 6 bases and the J gene end by 7 bases; junction bases not matched to a gene: 14. The germline CDR1 and CDR2 sequences are MNHEY and SVGAGI. This CDR3 comprises 15 residues. DNA of the CDR3: TGTGCCAGCAGCCAGCATGACAGGGTTGAAACGACCCAGTACTTC. Its translation: CASSQHDRVETTQYF.

The genes are TRBV7-3 and TRBJ1-6; D is uncertain. CDR1 is SGHTA, CDR2 FQGTGA, per germline. Between the trimmed V and J ends, which lost 1 base and 10 bases, there was a span of 8 bases. The CDR3 has 13 amino acids. This CDR3 is CASSLNLGSPLHF. As DNA, the CDR3 is TGTGCCAGCAGCTTAAATCTGGGGTCACCCCTCCACTTT.

V gene TRBV27 combines with J gene TRBJ1-1, with TRBD1 matching over 10 bases. The CDR3 consists of 15 residues. Germline assignment: CDR1 MNHEY and CDR2 SMNVEV (reference sequence). With V trimmed by 5 bases and J by 5 bases, 8 bases remained unmatched. CDR3 DNA sequence: TGTGCCAGCAGTCGGGACAGGGGATCAGTGACTGAAGCTTTCTTT. This encodes CASSRDRGSVTEAFF.

The CDR3 DNA follows: TGTGCCAGTAGTGGGTTTAATGAAAAACTGTTTTTT. Protein sequence: CASSGFNEKLFF. The chain has TRBV19 and TRBJ1-4; D not resolved. V was shortened by 5 bases and J by 4 bases, with 5 bases between the two germline ends. The germline V gene encodes CDR1 LNHDA and CDR2 SQIVND (reference sequence). CDR3 length: 12 amino acids.

V gene TRBV25-1 combines with J gene TRBJ2-5, with 8 positions matching TRBD2. The CDR3 is 16 amino acids. The V segment lost 4 bases and the J segment 7 bases; nucleotides outside the gene matches: 14. Germline loops: CDR1 MGHDK, CDR2 SYGVNS. Written as DNA, the CDR3 is TGTGCCAGCAGTGTAAGCGGGGGCCGGCCCCTCGGGACCCAGTACTTC. Amino acid sequence: CASSVSGGRPLGTQYF.

This chain uses TRBV5-5 with TRBJ1-4; D unclear. The CDR3 has 13 amino acids. The V gene lost 0 bases and the J gene lost 4 bases, with 4 bases spanning the gap. Germline CDR1 is SGHKS and CDR2 is YYEKEE (reference sequence). The CDR3 sequence: CASSLGLNEKLFF. The DNA of the CDR3 is TGTGCCAGCAGCTTGGGACTTAATGAAAAACTGTTTTTT.

This rearrangement joins TRBV9 to TRBJ2-2; 11 nucleotides align to TRBD2. The germline gives CDR1 SGDLS, CDR2 YYNGEE. V was pared by 0 bases and J by 4 bases, with 5 bases of the junction left unmatched. The CDR3 length is 17 residues. This CDR3 is CASSVVLAGGVTGELFF. CDR3 bases: TGTGCCAGCAGCGTAGTTCTAGCGGGGGGCGTCACCGGGGAGCTGTTTTTT.

This chain links TRBV2 with TRBJ1-5; D not resolved. This CDR3 is 14 amino acids long. Per germline, CDR1 SNHLY and CDR2 FYNNEI. V was trimmed by 7 bases and J by 0 bases, leaving 10 bases between them. CDR3 DNA: TGTGCCAGCAAGGGTGGAGCTAGCAATCAGCCCCAGCATTTT. As protein: CASKGGASNQPQHF.

The DNA of the CDR3 is TGTGCCAGTAGTTCCTCCGACAGACTTTATGGCTACACCTTC. It is translated as CASSSSDRLYGYTF. The chain is built from TRBV19 and TRBJ1-2, with D possibly being TRBD1 (5 bases). V was clipped by 5 bases and J by 5 bases, with 15 bases between them. Germline V CDR1 and CDR2: LNHDA, SQIVND (reference sequence). This CDR3 is built from 14 residues.

J is TRBJ2-7 and V is TRBV7-2; 7 bases are shared with TRBD2. The trim removed 1 base at V and 0 bases at J, leaving 6 bases unmatched. This CDR3 region has 16 residues. Germline V CDR1 and CDR2: SGHTA, FQGNSA. The CDR3 is CASSLGGGGGSYEQYF. The DNA of the CDR3 is TGTGCCAGCAGCTTAGGAGGTGGCGGGGGCTCCTACGAGCAGTACTTC.

This chain uses TRBV6-6 with TRBJ1-1, with D uncertain. Trimming removed 11 bases at V and 11 bases at J, with 24 bases between. Germline V gene lookup returns CDR1 MNHNY and CDR2 SVGAGI (reference sequence). CDR3 length equals 13 residues. CDR3 DNA sequence: TGTGCCGGCGGCGGCAGTCAAACCCCAAACGCTTTCTTT. It translates to CAGGGSQTPNAFF.

The chain employs TRBV5-1 and TRBJ2-4; 11 positions agree with TRBD1. This CDR3 region has 18 residues. The V gene end was trimmed by 2 bases and the J gene end by 2 bases; junction bases not matched to a gene: 9. Looked up from germline, CDR1 is SGHRS and CDR2 is YFSETQ. The CDR3 region is CASSFGQGANLPKNIQYF. The CDR3 nucleotides are TGCGCCAGCAGCTTCGGACAGGGGGCGAATTTGCCCAAAAACATTCAGTACTTC.

The chain is built from TRBV27 and TRBJ2-5; tentative D call: TRBD1 (5 bases). CDR1 is MNHEY and CDR2 is SMNVEV in the germline V gene (reference sequence). CDR3 length equals 14 residues. The V end was cut by 3 bases, the J end by 2 bases, with 10 bases between. The CDR3 is CASSLKGAQETQYF. CDR3 in DNA: TGTGCCAGCAGTTTGAAAGGGGCGCAAGAGACCCAGTACTTC.